This T cell receptor (beta chain) was identified in a study of beta chain features in type 1 diabetes. The study reverse transcribed the entire isolated RNA, so it sequenced expressed TCRB transcripts. This table comes from immunoSEQ multiplex PCR, and its TCRdb copy is limited to in-frame clones, with some not included. This table holds around 99,000 clones, approximately 39% found once. This clone was observed a single time. V was pared by 1 base and J by 1 base, with 3 bases of the junction left unmatched. Germline V gene lookup returns CDR1 SGHRS and CDR2 YFSETQ. CDR3 length: 18 amino acids. The receptor was derived from a woman aged 18-29 years in good health. Sequenced material: stem cell memory CD4+ T cells from blood. The chain uses TRBV5-1 and TRBJ2-2, with 14 nucleotides matching TRBD2. The CDR3 DNA follows: TGCGCCAGCAGCTTGAATGGACTAGCGGGAGGGAACACCGGGGAGCTGTTTTTT. This gives the protein CASSLNGLAGGNTGELFF. Full variable domain (rest looked up from reference TRBV5-1 and TRBJ2-2): KAGVTQTPRYLIKTRGQQVTLSCSPISGHRSVSWYQQTPGQGLQFLFEYFSETQRNKGNFPGRFSGRQFSNSRSEMNVSTLELGDSALYLCASSLNGLAGGNTGELFFGEGSRLTVL.